This record concerns one TCR beta chain sequence. These data originate in a study of CD8 T cells in Susac syndrome. Germline CDR1 SGHTA, CDR2 FQGTGA. The CDR3 length is 15 residues. With 5 bases clipped from V and 0 bases from J, the junction kept 6 bases outside the gene matches. Random hexamers primed reverse transcription of about 0.5 to 1 ug RNA. Using its own MiXCR run on the immunoSEQ multiplex PCR reads, TCRdb lists one record per CDR3 protein. This sample has 150,000 to 200,000 distinct CDR3 sequences, with roughly 92% found just once. The sequence was obtained from a human donor with multiple sclerosis. V is TRBV7-3 and J is TRBJ1-1; TRBD1 matches at 7 bases. Sequencing was performed on CD4+ T cells from PBMCs. As DNA, the CDR3 is TGTGCCAGCAGCCGCACAGGGGACATGAACACTGAAGCTTTCTTT. This sequence encodes CASSRTGDMNTEAFF.